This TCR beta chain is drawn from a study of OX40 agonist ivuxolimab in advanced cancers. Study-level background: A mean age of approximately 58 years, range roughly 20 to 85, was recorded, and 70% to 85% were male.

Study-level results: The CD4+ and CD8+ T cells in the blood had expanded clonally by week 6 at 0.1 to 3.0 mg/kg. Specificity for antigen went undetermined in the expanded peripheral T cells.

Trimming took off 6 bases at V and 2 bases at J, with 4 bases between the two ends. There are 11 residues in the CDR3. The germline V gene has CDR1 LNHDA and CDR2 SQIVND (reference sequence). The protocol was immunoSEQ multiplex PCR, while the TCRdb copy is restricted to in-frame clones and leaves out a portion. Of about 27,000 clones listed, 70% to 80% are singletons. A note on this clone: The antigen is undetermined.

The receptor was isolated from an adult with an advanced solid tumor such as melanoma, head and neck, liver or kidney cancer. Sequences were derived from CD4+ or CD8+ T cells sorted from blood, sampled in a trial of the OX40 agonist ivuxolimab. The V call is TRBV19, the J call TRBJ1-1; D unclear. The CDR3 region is CASSRNTEAFF. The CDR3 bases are TGTGCCAGTAGCCGTAACACTGAAGCTTTCTTT.